This T cell receptor (beta chain) was documented in a study of response to subunit inactivated influenza vaccine. Germline trimming cut 2 bases from V and 4 bases from J; bases unmatched to any gene: 2. The CDR3 length is 15 residues. Germline CDR1 reads MDHEN; CDR2 reads SYDVKM. In TCRdb, the RT-PCR reads were re-called with MiXCR into one record per CDR3 protein. This table has about half a million distinct CDR3 sequences, approximately 11% appearing once. Regarding the study as a whole: Authors suggested few new T cells are recruited by each seasonal influenza vaccination.

This clonotype has a handful of counts. The antigen remains undetermined. The specimen comprised PBMCs from blood, sampled roughly 6 weeks after vaccination. This receptor was taken from a man in his fifties who received an inactivated influenza vaccine. The chain carries TRBV28 and TRBJ2-2; TRBD2 aligns across 9 bases. The CDR3 sequence is CASSLGGRGTGELFF. CDR3 DNA sequence: TGTGCCAGCAGTTTAGGCGGGAGGGGCACCGGGGAGCTGTTTTTT.